Below, one T cell receptor beta chain is given with its context. Its target is not known. This sample was taken from a study of cytomegalovirus exposure and HLA in healthy donors. General study points: The classifier reportedly diagnosed cytomegalovirus status with high sensitivity and specificity. The study put 160 or so TCR beta chains on its list as cytomegalovirus-associated.

Deletions cut 4 bases from V and 4 bases from J, with 13 bases between. This CDR3 comprises 15 residues. CDR1 is SNHLY and CDR2 is FYNNEI in the germline V gene. Using immunoSEQ multiplex PCR, the repertoire was profiled, and TCRdb retains in-frame clones only, with some absent. Here the sample spans about 160,000 clones, approximately 89% being singletons. The TCR comes from a young man in good health and CMV-seropositive. Sequenced sample: PBMCs. The chain carries TRBV2 and TRBJ2-2, with D possibly matching TRBD1 (7 bases). The CDR3: CASSVRQGGTGELFF. The CDR3 bases are TGTGCCAGCAGTGTCCGGCAGGGGGGCACCGGGGAGCTGTTTTTT.